This is a list of T cell receptor beta chains from one sample in a study of blood T cell repertoires in COVID-19. Sequenced by immunoSEQ multiplex PCR; TCRdb stores in-frame clones only, minus some. The sample yields approximately 200,000 clones, about 85% seen once. The material sequenced was peripheral blood. The receptors were gathered from a man aged 50 or older who had recovered from COVID-19. The CDR3 runs from the conserved cysteine through the conserved F or W. The D gene is left open where the match is weak. Part of the rows lack a size; the others show once, few, many or a class for expanded clones.

d_gene,v_gene,abundance,j_gene,CDR3nt,CDR3aa
TRBD2,TRBV24-1,.,TRBJ2-3,TGTGCCACCAGTGATTTGCCCGCGGGAGTAGATACGCAGTATTTT,CATSDLPAGVDTQYF
TRBD2,TRBV19,.,TRBJ2-7,TGTGCCAGTAGTATAGATCCTAGCGGAAGCTCCTACGAGCAGTACTTC,CASSIDPSGSSYEQYF
TRBD1,TRBV19,.,TRBJ2-1,TGTGCCAGTAGTGCCAGGGGGAATGAGCAGTTCTTC,CASSARGNEQFF
.,TRBV11-2,.,TRBJ1-1,TGTGCCAGCAGCTTAGGACAGTTGAACACTGAAGCTTTCTTT,CASSLGQLNTEAFF
TRBD2,TRBV18,.,TRBJ2-3,TGTGCCAGCTCACCGACTAGCGGTTTAAGCACAGATACGCAGTATTTT,CASSPTSGLSTDTQYF
.,TRBV4-1,.,TRBJ2-3,TGCGCCAGCAGCCGCCAACCCCAGGGCTTTGGAGATACGCAGTATTTT,CASSRQPQGFGDTQYF
TRBD2,TRBV10-2,few,TRBJ2-2,TGCGCCAGCAGTTTCGGGAGGGCCAACACCGGGGAGCTGTTTTTT,CASSFGRANTGELFF
.,TRBV19,once,TRBJ2-2,TGTGCCAGTAAGGAGCTTGCGAACACCGGGGAGCTGTTTTTT,CASKELANTGELFF
TRBD1,TRBV19,.,TRBJ1-6,TGTGCCAGTTGGGACAGGGGATCCTATAATTCACCCCTCCACTTT,CASWDRGSYNSPLHF
.,TRBV27,.,TRBJ1-3,TGTGCCAGCAGTGCCCAAGAAGGGGCGCTCGGAAACACCATATATTTT,CASSAQEGALGNTIYF
.,TRBV29-1,.,TRBJ2-5,TGCAGCGTTGACTCTGGGGGGAAAGGAGAGACCCAGTACTTC,CSVDSGGKGETQYF
.,TRBV19,.,TRBJ1-4,TGTGCCAGTAGTATTGGACAGAGCCCAACTAATGAAAAACTGTTTTTT,CASSIGQSPTNEKLFF
TRBD1,TRBV6-5,.,TRBJ2-7,TGTGCCAGCAGTACCGACAGGGGGCCGGGGGAGCAGTACTTC,CASSTDRGPGEQYF
TRBD1,TRBV28,.,TRBJ2-7,TGTGCCAGCAGTTTTAGGATCTTTGGGTGGGATGCAGGGGGATTTACCTACGAGCAGTACTTC,CASSFRIFGWDAGGFTYEQYF